This T cell receptor beta chain appears in the sequencing data of a study of CD8 T cells in ankylosing spondylitis. Whole-study findings and limits: Before this, some motif variants had been reported in reactive arthritis synovial fluid and blood. It was reported that disease-linked clones were significantly enriched in matched ankylosing spondylitis synovial fluid. Typical of ankylosing spondylitis blood, it appeared, was a TCR beta motif of eight highly homologous variants.

The sample holds many counts of this clonotype. Antigen specificity is unknown. In making TCR beta libraries, quantitative 5'-RACE with molecular barcodes was used. TCRdb processed the 5' RACE reads anew with MiXCR; each CDR3 protein has one entry. The sample shows more than 500,000 distinct CDR3 sequences, over 4% of them seen only once. Sequenced: blood, either unsorted or a sorted T cell fraction (not recorded which). This clonotype was sampled from a male donor with ankylosing spondylitis.

The DNA of the CDR3 is TGTGCCAGCAGAAGATACGGACAGGGGCTGAACGAGCAGTACTTC. This gives the protein CASRRYGQGLNEQYF. This chain links TRBV6-1 with TRBJ2-7; 9 nucleotides line up with TRBD1. Germline lookup yields CDR1 MNHNS and CDR2 SASEGT. With 6 bases clipped from V and 5 bases from J, the junction kept 11 bases outside the gene matches. CDR3 length equals 15 residues.